Sequencing of this T cell receptor (beta chain) was carried out in a study of blood T cell repertoires in COVID-19. About the study: The study drew acute and convalescent COVID-19 samples from the United States, Italy and Spain. PBMCs, B-cell-depleted T cells, or T cells were the source of the cDNA or gDNA that made up the material.

The CDR3 contains 13 residues. CDR1 is LGHDT, CDR2 YNNKEL, per germline (reference sequence). Trimming stripped 4 bases from V and 4 bases from J, with 10 bases between. Libraries were prepared by immunoSEQ multiplex PCR; TCRdb keeps only in-frame clonotypes and omits some of them. The sample shows some 100,000 clones, 88% of them seen only once. The TCR comes from a woman aged 55-70 years with acute or convalescent COVID-19. The source material was peripheral blood. The V and J genes are TRBV3-1 (or the pseudogene TRBV3-2) and TRBJ1-1; no firm D call. CDR3 protein: CASSPPEGTEAFF. The CDR3 DNA reads as TGTGCCAGCAGCCCCCCCGAGGGCACTGAAGCTTTCTTT.